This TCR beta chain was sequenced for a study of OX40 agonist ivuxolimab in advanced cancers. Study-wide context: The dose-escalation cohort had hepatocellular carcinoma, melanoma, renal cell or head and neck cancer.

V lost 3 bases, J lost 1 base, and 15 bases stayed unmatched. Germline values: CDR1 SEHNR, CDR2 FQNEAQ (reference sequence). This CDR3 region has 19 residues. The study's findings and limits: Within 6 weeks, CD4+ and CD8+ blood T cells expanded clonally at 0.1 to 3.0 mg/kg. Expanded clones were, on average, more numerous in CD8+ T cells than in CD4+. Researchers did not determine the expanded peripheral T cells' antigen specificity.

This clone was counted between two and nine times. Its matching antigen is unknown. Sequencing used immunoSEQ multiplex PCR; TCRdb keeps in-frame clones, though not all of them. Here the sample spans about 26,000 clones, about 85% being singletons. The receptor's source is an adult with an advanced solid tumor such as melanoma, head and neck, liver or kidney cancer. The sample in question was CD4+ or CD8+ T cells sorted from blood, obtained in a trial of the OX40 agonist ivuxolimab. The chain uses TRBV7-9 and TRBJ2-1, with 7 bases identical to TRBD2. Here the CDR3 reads CASSFPLRFGRRSYNEQFF. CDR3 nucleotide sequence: TGTGCCAGCAGCTTCCCTCTTAGGTTCGGGAGGAGGTCCTACAATGAGCAGTTCTTC.